The present T cell receptor beta chain was sequenced within a study of blood T cell repertoires in COVID-19. Study details: Whether acute or convalescent, the COVID-19 samples came from the United States, Italy and Spain. Sample material is recorded as cDNA or gDNA derived from T cells, B-cell-depleted T cells, or PBMCs.

Original processing methods: Using reference gene primer amplification, nucleated cell counts were estimated. TCRdb's copy holds only in-frame clones and misses some; the assay was immunoSEQ multiplex PCR. The V and J calls and clone size are taken from that table; D and trimming were inferred from the DNA. The repertoire holds under 250,000 clones, 75% to 90% seen once, with approximately 2.6% in the top ten. The V gene end was trimmed by 1 base and the J gene end by 1 base; junction bases not matched to a gene: 8. Germline V gene data show CDR1 as SGHAT and CDR2 as FQNNGV. The CDR3 runs to 18 residues.

The sequenced sample consisted of peripheral blood. This sequence was found in a woman aged 70-85 years with active or convalescent COVID-19. V usage is TRBV11-2 and J usage is TRBJ2-4; 9 bases agree with TRBD2. The DNA of the CDR3 is TGTGCCAGCAGCTTAGTGTTGCGGGGGGGCCGGGCCAAAAACATTCAGTACTTC. It encodes CASSLVLRGGRAKNIQYF.